This T cell receptor beta chain was identified during a study of T cells in Graves' hyperthyroidism and ophthalmopathy (dated by TCRdb to the late 2010s). With regard to the full study: Peripheral blood was sampled at the time of initial diagnosis, prior to any treatment. A discovery cohort of about a hundred patients, roughly 43 with Graves' ophthalmopathy and over 55 with stable Graves' hyperthyroidism, was used to find distinguishing TCR V-J signatures. An independent validation cohort of 18 to 20 hyperthyroidism patients and 17 patients who later progressed to ophthalmopathy tested prospective prediction of ophthalmopathy. The roughly 99 discovery patients were divided at random into training and test sets in a 7:3 ratio. Thyroid tissue and blood T-cell repertoires from six Graves' hyperthyroidism patients were also compared in the study. Following sampling, methimazole starting at 30 mg daily was given to hyperthyroidism patients, and high-dose intravenous methylprednisolone was given to ophthalmopathy patients. According to the paper, TCR Vbeta CDR3 sequencing was carried out on 135 peripheral blood samples, which came from some 41 ophthalmopathy, around 75 hyperthyroidism and about 17 progressor patients. General findings and caveats noted by the study authors: No statistical method was used to fix the sample size in advance, and group allocation was not hidden from the investigators. During validation, the model predicted progression to ophthalmopathy a median of around 6 months ahead of onset, with just under 71% sensitivity and under 85% specificity. Blood samples also contained most of the expanded thyroid clonotypes (frequency above 0.001), which suggests that blood repertoires may reflect thyroid immune responses. In cross-validation, a model built on a 13 V-J signature told ophthalmopathy apart from stable hyperthyroidism with over 85% sensitivity and approximately 81% specificity, and in testing the same model reached 80%/75%.

The TCR beta CDR3 regions were amplified from the RNA transcripts. For the first round of RT-PCR on the TCR CDR3, the HTBI primer set was used together with the Qiagen OneStep RT-PCR kit. A second multiplex PCR round built the libraries, followed by size selection and purification. Libraries were sequenced paired-end with 100 bp reads on an Illumina HiSeq2000. As for how the authors treated the data: SOAPnuke was used to process the raw data, throwing out any read that contained adapters or uncalled bases, had a mean Phred below 15, or lacked an exact constant-primer or identifier match. High-quality paired reads were merged with COPE v1.2.5, and unique nucleotide sequences were defined as clonotypes. MiTCR v1.1 was used to align the clonotypes against IMGT TRBV, TRBD and TRBJ reference segments. The analysis was restricted to V-J combinations with a frequency above 0.0001, which together covered roughly 99% of the repertoires. The TCS score was defined as F50 (clonal expansion) divided by E x V (chaos), with BLOSUM62-based TCRdist calculated between CDR3 peptides within each V-J. Welch's t-statistics and random forest reduced roughly 530 V-J features to roughly 13, which were used in a naive Bayes classifier (R e1071). TCRdb reprocessing: public reads trimmed at Q25 with fastp, clones called with MiXCR, in-frame beta chains kept. Records with the same CDR3 protein are collapsed into one entry carrying the most frequent genes and DNA. TCRdb's processing, not the authors' own work, is the source of the V and J calls. This sample gives about 560,000 distinct CDR3 sequences in total; 11% to 15% of them show up just once. Roughly 14% of the sample is in the top ten clones.

This clonotype was counted many times. Its specific antigen is unknown. The input lacks base qualities; no much larger clone sits a single base away. The germline V gene provides CDR1 MNHNS and CDR2 SASEGT. The CDR3 starts with the cysteine, ends with the phenylalanine, and has 14 residues. Here the CDR3 DNA is all that survives: 42 bases in frame from base 1. Trimming removed 5 bases from V and 2 bases from J, leaving 12 bases between the germline ends. A patient counted as having stable Graves' hyperthyroidism if no progression to ophthalmopathy occurred over 18 months of follow-up. Hyperthyroidism patients were newly diagnosed, had a disease duration of under 2 months, and were aged 18 to 65 years. Any patient with an uncontrolled infection, another autoimmune disease, pregnancy or lactation was excluded. Diagnoses relied on clinical symptoms, serum thyroxine and TRAb, thyroid ultrasound and orbital computed tomography. PBMCs were separated from 10 ml of fresh peripheral blood using Ficoll-Paque density gradient centrifugation. Trizol reagent was used to extract total RNA, and RNA quality was then checked on an Agilent 2100 Bioanalyzer.

Input material: blood. This clonotype was sampled from a middle-aged woman with Graves' hyperthyroidism. The V gene is TRBV6-1 and the J gene is TRBJ2-5; the D gene identity is not certain. DNA sequence: TGTGCCAGCAGTTACCCCCCAGAACAAGAGACCCAGTACTTC. Its protein product is CASSYPPEQETQYF.